The 16 T cell receptor beta chains listed next were all sequenced from one sample in a study of blood T cell repertoires in COVID-19. Measured with immunoSEQ multiplex PCR; TCRdb has only the in-frame clones, and not every one. The sample shows over 300,000 clones, around nine tenths of them seen only once. Sequences were obtained from PBMCs or T cells enriched from blood (not recorded which). All receptors derive from a woman aged 25 to 39 with acute COVID-19.

Concerning this clone itself: One end of the junction is discordant with germline, which a read error may explain. The rearrangement uses TRBV5-1 and TRBJ1-4; D possibly corresponds to TRBD1 (5 bases). This CDR3 region has 16 residues. CDR1 and CDR2 (germline): SGHRS, YFSETQ. The CDR3 protein is CASRLEGGTANEKLFF. For the CDR3, the DNA is TGCGCCAGCAGGTTGGAAGGCGGGACGGCTAATGAAAAACTGTTTTTT.

The sample holds one count of this clone. This chain links TRBV7-3 with TRBJ2-1; a possible D gene is TRBD1 (7 bases). Germline lookup yields CDR1 SGHTA and CDR2 FQGTGA. V was cut by 2 bases and J by 5 bases, with 19 bases left in between. The CDR3 length is 17 residues. CDR3 sequence reads: CASSLLGAGQKNNEQFF. Written as DNA, the CDR3 is TGTGCCAGCAGCTTATTAGGTGCGGGACAGAAAAACAATGAGCAGTTCTTC.

This clone came up once. The V call is TRBV19, the J call TRBJ2-7; 11 bases map to TRBD1. Germline V lookup: CDR1 LNHDA, CDR2 SQIVND (reference sequence). The CDR3 covers 14 residues. The ends lost 3 bases at V and 7 bases at J; junction bases unmatched: 5. Here the CDR3 reads CASSIGQGAREQYF. For the CDR3, the DNA is TGTGCCAGTAGTATTGGACAGGGGGCCCGGGAGCAGTACTTC.

The rearrangement joins TRBV6-5 to TRBJ2-7; D ambiguous. This CDR3 is 15 amino acids long. V was shortened by 3 bases and J by 1 base, with 13 bases between the two germline ends. CDR1 and CDR2 from the germline V gene are MNHEY and SVGAGI. Written as DNA, the CDR3 is TGTGCCAGCAGTTATAATCCCAGATCGTCCTACGAGCAGTACTTC. Its translation is CASSYNPRSSYEQYF.

This clone showed up just a few times. This chain's CDR3 is CASSFGLQSSYEQYF. The DNA of the CDR3 is TGCGCCAGCAGCTTTGGACTCCAAAGCTCCTACGAGCAGTACTTC. This rearrangement joins TRBV5-1 to TRBJ2-7; D is perhaps TRBD2 (5 bases). The CDR3 covers 15 residues. Germline V gene lookup returns CDR1 SGHRS and CDR2 YFSETQ. V gave up 2 bases and J gave up 0 bases, with 12 bases separating them. The full variable domain, completed using reference TRBV5-1 and TRBJ2-7, is KAGVTQTPRYLIKTRGQQVTLSCSPISGHRSVSWYQQTPGQGLQFLFEYFSETQRNKGNFPGRFSGRQFSNSRSEMNVSTLELGDSALYLCASSFGLQSSYEQYFGPGTRLTVT.

This sequence joins TRBV2 and TRBJ1-5, with 8 positions matching TRBD1. The CDR3 runs 14 residues. Trimming cost V 5 bases and J 3 bases; bases outside gene matches: 3. Germline V CDR1 and CDR2: SNHLY, FYNNEI. This CDR3 is CASSWTGNNQPQHF. The DNA for the CDR3 is TGTGCCAGCAGTTGGACAGGGAACAATCAGCCCCAGCATTTT. Full variable domain (missing parts from reference TRBV2 and TRBJ1-5): EPEVTQTPSHQVTQMGQEVILRCVPISNHLYFYWYRQILGQKVEFLVSFYNNEISEKSEIFDDQFSVERPDGSNFTLKIRSTKLEDSAMYFCASSWTGNNQPQHFGDGTRLSIL.

The chain joins TRBV7-9 to TRBJ2-1; 7 nucleotides align to TRBD1. Germline assignment: CDR1 SEHNR and CDR2 FQNEAQ (reference sequence). This CDR3 has 13 amino acids. V shed 0 bases, J shed 7 bases, and the junction held 0 bases outside the gene matches. The CDR3 sequence: CASSLAQGNEQFF. In DNA form, the CDR3 reads TGTGCCAGCAGCTTAGCACAGGGGAATGAGCAGTTCTTC.

V and J are TRBV12-5 and TRBJ2-7, with a weak D call TRBD1 (6 bases). The V end was cut by 2 bases, the J end by 3 bases, with 14 bases between. The CDR3 is made up of 15 amino acids. CDR1 and CDR2 (germline): LGHNT, FRNRAP. The CDR3 loop reads CASGLRGFTHYEQYF. The CDR3 nucleotides are TGTGCTAGTGGTTTGAGGGGGTTTACCCACTACGAGCAGTACTTC.

The rearrangement uses TRBV12-3 or TRBV12-4 and TRBJ2-1; 12 bases are a match to TRBD2. Losses at the gene ends were 5 bases for V and 9 bases for J; bases not matched to a gene: 2. The CDR3 has 13 amino acids. CDR3 bases: TGTGCCAGCAGTGGACTAGCGGGGAGTGAGCAGTTCTTC. Encoded protein: CASSGLAGSEQFF.

The chain carries TRBV19 and TRBJ2-7; 8 bases line up with TRBD1. Germline V gene data show CDR1 as LNHDA and CDR2 as SQIVND (reference sequence). The CDR3 loop spans 14 amino acids. The trim removed 5 bases at V and 5 bases at J, leaving 8 bases unmatched. CDR3 bases: TGTGCCAGTAGTTTGAGTTGGACAGGGAACGAGCAGTACTTC. This codes for CASSLSWTGNEQYF.

V gene TRBV28 combines with J gene TRBJ1-2; D may be TRBD1 (6 bases). The germline V gene has CDR1 MDHEN and CDR2 SYDVKM. The CDR3 has 15 residues. Trimming left V 7 bases short and J 1 base short, with 16 bases between. The CDR3 loop is CASTSWGQGNYGYTF. The CDR3 coding sequence is TGTGCCAGCACCTCGTGGGGGCAGGGTAACTATGGCTACACCTTC.

The chain couples TRBV6-2 or TRBV6-3 to TRBJ1-2; D might be TRBD1 (5 bases). This CDR3 is built from 14 residues. Per germline, CDR1 MNHEY and CDR2 SVGEGT. Trimming removed 5 bases at V and 4 bases at J, with 14 bases between. CDR3 protein: CASSLREAGYGYTF. CDR3 in DNA: TGTGCCAGCAGTCTCAGGGAGGCGGGCTATGGCTACACCTTC.

This sequence joins TRBV9 and TRBJ1-2; 8 nucleotides agree with TRBD1. The germline V gene encodes CDR1 SGDLS and CDR2 YYNGEE. The CDR3 is 14 amino acids. J lost 3 bases, V lost 2 bases, and 3 bases had no gene match. CDR3 protein: CASSVRGQDYGYTF. The DNA for the CDR3 is TGTGCCAGCAGCGTCAGGGGGCAGGACTATGGCTACACCTTC.

This clone was seen a single time. This chain uses TRBV27 with TRBJ1-5; 9 positions agree with TRBD1. The CDR3 covers 15 residues. The germline gives CDR1 MNHEY, CDR2 SMNVEV (reference sequence). J gave up 5 bases and V 6 bases, and 8 bases lay outside the gene matches. CDR3 sequence: CASSRTGASYQPQHF. In DNA, the CDR3 is TGTGCCAGCAGCCGGACAGGGGCCTCTTATCAGCCCCAGCATTTT.

The chain links TRBV20-1 to TRBJ2-3; 12 positions match TRBD2. This CDR3 spans 15 amino acids. V shed 3 bases and J 6 bases; nucleotides not matched to a gene: 7. The germline gives CDR1 DFQATT, CDR2 SNEGSKA (reference sequence). The CDR3 sequence: CSASYLAGGPDTQYF. The CDR3, as DNA: TGCAGTGCTAGTTATCTAGCGGGGGGGCCGGATACGCAGTATTTT.

The CDR3 loop reads CSVSVLNYGYTF. The CDR3 DNA reads as TGCAGCGTTTCCGTCCTCAACTATGGCTACACCTTC. The V call is TRBV29-1, the J call TRBJ1-2, with D unclear. Germline CDR1 and CDR2: SQVTM and ANQGSEA. The CDR3 extends over 12 amino acids. V lost 5 bases and J lost 2, with 9 bases in between.